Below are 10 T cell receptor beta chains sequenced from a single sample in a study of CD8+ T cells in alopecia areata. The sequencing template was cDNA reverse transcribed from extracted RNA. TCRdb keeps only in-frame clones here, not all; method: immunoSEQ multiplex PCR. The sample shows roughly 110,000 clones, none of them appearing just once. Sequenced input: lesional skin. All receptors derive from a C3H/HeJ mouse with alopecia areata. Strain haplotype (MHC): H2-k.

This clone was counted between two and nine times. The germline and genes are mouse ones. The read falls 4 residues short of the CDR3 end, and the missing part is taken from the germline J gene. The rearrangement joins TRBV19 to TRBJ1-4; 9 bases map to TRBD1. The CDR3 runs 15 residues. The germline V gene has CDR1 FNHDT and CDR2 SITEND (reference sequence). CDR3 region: CASSTSGTGSERLFF. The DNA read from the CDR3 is TGTGCCAGCAGTACCTCCGGGACAGGGAGCGAA.

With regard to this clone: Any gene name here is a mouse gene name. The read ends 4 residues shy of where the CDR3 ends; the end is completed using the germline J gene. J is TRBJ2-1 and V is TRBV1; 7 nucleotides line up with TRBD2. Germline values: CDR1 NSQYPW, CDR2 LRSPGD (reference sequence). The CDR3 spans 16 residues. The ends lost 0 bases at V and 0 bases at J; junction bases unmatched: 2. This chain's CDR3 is CTCSADWTGNYAEQFF. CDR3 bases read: TGCACCTGCAGTGCAGACTGGACTGGTAACTATGCT.

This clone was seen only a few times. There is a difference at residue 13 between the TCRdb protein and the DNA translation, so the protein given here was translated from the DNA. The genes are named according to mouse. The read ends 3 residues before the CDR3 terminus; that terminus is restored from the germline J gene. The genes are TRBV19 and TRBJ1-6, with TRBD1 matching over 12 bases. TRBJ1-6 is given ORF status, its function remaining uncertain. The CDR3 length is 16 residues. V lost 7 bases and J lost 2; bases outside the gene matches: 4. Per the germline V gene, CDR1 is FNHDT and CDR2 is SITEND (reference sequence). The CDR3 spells CASDGTGGAYNSPLYF. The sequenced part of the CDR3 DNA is TGTGCCAGCGATGGGACAGGGGGCGCCTATAATTCGCCC.

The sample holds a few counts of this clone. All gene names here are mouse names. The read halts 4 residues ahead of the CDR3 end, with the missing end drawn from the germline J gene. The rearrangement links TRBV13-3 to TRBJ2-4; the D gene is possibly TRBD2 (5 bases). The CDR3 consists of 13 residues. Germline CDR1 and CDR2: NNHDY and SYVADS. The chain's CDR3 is CASSGLWENTLYF. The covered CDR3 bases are TGTGCCAGCAGTGGGCTCTGGGAAAAC.

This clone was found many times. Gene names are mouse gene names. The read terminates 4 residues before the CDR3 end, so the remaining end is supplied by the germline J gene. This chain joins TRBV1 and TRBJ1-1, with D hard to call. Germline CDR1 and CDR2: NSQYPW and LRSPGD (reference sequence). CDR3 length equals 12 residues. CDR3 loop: CTCSAAQLEVFF. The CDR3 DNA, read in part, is TGCACCTGCAGTGCAGCGCAGTTA.

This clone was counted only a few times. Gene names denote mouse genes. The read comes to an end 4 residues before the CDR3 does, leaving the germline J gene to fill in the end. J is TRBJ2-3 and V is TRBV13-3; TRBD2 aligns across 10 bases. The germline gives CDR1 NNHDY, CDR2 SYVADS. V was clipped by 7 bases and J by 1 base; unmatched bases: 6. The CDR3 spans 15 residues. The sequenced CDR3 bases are TGTGCCAGCGCGGGAGGGACTGGGGGTGCAGAA. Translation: CASAGGTGGAE. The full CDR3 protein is CASAGGTGGAETLYF.

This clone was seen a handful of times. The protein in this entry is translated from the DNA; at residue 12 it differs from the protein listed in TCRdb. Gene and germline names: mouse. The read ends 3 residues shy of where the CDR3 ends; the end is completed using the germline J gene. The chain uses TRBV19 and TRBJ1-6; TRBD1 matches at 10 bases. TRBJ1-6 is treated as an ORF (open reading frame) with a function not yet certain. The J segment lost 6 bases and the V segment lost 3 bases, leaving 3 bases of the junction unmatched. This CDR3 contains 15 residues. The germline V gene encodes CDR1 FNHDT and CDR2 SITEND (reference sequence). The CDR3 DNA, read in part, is TGTGCCAGCAGTAGAGGGACAGGGGCTAATTCGCCC. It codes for CASSRGTGANSP. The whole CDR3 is CASSRGTGANSPLYF.

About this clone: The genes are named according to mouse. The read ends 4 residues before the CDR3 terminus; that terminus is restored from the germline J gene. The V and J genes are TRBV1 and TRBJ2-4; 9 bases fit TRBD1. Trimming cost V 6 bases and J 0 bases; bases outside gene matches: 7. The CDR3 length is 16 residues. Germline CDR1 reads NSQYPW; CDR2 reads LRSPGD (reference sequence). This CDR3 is CTCSPGQGPSQNTLYF. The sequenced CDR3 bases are TGCACCTGCAGCCCGGGACAGGGCCCTAGTCAAAAC.

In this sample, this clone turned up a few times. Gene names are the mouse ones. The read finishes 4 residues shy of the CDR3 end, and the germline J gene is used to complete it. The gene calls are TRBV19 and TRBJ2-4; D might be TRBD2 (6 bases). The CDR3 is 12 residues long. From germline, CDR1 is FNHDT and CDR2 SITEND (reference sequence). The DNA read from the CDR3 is TGTGCCAGCAGCCAGACTGGAAAC. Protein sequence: CASSQTGN. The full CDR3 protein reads CASSQTGNTLYF.

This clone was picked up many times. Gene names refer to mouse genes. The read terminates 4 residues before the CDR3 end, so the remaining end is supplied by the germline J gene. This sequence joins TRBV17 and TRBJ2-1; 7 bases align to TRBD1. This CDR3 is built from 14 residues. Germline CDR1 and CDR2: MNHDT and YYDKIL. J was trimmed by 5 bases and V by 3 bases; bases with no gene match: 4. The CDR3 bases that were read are TGTGCTAGCAGTAGGTCCGGGACAGATGCT. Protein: CASSRSGTDA. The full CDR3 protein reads CASSRSGTDAEQFF.